This T cell receptor beta chain appears in the sequencing data of a study of response to subunit inactivated influenza vaccine. The CDR3 runs 14 residues. Germline lookup yields CDR1 SEHNR and CDR2 FQNEAQ (reference sequence). V gave up 5 bases and J gave up 1 base, with 11 bases separating them. MiXCR, applied by TCRdb to the RT-PCR reads, yields one record per CDR3 protein. This table holds 600,000 to 700,000 distinct CDR3 sequences, 12% to 15% found once. This rearrangement joins TRBV7-9 to TRBJ1-1; tentatively, D is TRBD1 (6 bases). The sequence was collected from a middle-aged man who received an inactivated influenza vaccine. The sample consisted of PBMCs from blood, taken less than 15 days before vaccination. In DNA, the CDR3 is TGTGCCAGCAGCGATTGGACAGAGAACACTGAAGCTTTCTTT. Translating gives CASSDWTENTEAFF.